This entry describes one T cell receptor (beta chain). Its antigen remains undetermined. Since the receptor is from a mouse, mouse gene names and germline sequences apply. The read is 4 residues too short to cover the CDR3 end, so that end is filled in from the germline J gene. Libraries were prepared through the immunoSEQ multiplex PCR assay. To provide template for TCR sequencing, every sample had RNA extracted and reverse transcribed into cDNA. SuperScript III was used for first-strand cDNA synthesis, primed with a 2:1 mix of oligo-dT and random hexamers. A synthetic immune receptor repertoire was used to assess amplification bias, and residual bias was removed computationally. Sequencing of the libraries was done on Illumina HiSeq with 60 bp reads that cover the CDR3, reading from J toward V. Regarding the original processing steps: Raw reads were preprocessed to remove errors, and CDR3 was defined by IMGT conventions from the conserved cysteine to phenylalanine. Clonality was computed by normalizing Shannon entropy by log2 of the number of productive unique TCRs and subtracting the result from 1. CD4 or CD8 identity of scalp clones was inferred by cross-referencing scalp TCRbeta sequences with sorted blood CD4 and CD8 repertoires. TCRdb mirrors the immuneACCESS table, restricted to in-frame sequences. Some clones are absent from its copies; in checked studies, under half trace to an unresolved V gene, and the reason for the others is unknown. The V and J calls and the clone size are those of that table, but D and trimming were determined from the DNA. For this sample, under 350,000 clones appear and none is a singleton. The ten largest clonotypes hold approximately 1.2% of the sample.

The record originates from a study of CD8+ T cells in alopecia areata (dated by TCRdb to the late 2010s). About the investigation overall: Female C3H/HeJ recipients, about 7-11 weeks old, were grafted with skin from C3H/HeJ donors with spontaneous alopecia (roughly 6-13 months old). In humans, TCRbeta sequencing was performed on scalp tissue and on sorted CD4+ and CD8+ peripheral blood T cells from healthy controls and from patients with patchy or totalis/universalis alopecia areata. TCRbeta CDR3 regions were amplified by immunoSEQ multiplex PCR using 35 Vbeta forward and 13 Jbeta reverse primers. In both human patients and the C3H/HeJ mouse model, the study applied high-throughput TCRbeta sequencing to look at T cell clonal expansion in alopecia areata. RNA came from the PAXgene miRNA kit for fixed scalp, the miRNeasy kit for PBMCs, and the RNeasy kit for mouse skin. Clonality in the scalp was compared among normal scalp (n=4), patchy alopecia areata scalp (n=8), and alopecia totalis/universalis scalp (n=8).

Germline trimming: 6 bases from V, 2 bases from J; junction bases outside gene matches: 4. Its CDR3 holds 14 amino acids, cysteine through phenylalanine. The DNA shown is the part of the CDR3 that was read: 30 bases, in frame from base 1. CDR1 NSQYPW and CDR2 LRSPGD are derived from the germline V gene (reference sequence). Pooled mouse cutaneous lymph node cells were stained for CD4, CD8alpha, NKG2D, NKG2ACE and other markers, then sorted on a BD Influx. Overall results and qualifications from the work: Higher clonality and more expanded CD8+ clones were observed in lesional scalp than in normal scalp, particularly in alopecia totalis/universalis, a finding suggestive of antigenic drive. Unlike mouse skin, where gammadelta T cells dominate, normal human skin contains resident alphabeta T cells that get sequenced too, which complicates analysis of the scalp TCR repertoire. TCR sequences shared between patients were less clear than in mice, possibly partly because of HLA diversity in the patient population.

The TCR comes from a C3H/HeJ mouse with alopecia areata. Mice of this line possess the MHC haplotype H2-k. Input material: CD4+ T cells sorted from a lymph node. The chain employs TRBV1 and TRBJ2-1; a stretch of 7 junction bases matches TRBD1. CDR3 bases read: TGCACCTGCAGCATACAGGGGTACTATGCT. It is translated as CTCSIQGYYA. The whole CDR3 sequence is CTCSIQGYYAEQFF.